What follows are 9 T cell receptor beta chains derived from one specimen sequenced in a study of cytomegalovirus exposure and HLA in healthy donors. Vbeta (60) and Jbeta (13) primers were used in the PCR. Clones were read by immunoSEQ multiplex PCR, and TCRdb kept only the in-frame ones, dropping some. The sample table sets out about 120,000 clones. What was sequenced was PBMCs. Receptor source: a man between 18 and 29 years old in good health and CMV-seronegative.

The CDR3 DNA reads as TGTGCCAGCACTTCCCTCTGGACAGCCTACGAGCAGTACTTC. Protein sequence: CASTSLWTAYEQYF. The genes are TRBV28 and TRBJ2-7; D is perhaps TRBD1 (6 bases). The V and J ends lost 7 bases and 2 bases respectively, with 15 bases between them. The CDR3 runs 14 residues. Germline V CDR1 and CDR2: MDHEN, SYDVKM. The full variable domain, its missing parts supplied by reference TRBV28 and TRBJ2-7, is DVKVTQSSRYLVKRTGEKVFLECVQDMDHENMFWYRQDPGLGLRLIYFSYDVKMKEKGDIPEGYSVSREKKERFSLILESASTNQTSMYLCASTSLWTAYEQYFGPGTRLTVT.

The rearrangement joins TRBV5-4 to TRBJ1-1; no clear D. The CDR3 length is 13 residues. Between the trimmed V and J ends, which lost 2 bases and 3 bases, there was a span of 8 bases. Germline loops: CDR1 SGHNT, CDR2 YYREEE (reference sequence). The CDR3 DNA reads TGTGCCAGCAGCTTAGACAAATACACTGAAGCTTTCTTT. Amino acid sequence: CASSLDKYTEAFF. The entire variable domain, with the rest obtained from reference TRBV5-4 and TRBJ1-1, is as follows: ETGVTQSPTHLIKTRGQQVTLRCSSQSGHNTVSWYQQALGQGPQFIFQYYREEENGRGNFPPRFSGLQFPNYSSELNVNALELDDSALYLCASSLDKYTEAFFGQGTRLTVV.

V usage is TRBV28 and J usage is TRBJ2-7, with 8 bases matching TRBD1. Trimming cost V 6 bases and J 5 bases; bases outside gene matches: 9. The CDR3 is 14 amino acids. Germline V gene data show CDR1 as MDHEN and CDR2 as SYDVKM. The CDR3 region is CASRFRQGINEQYF. CDR3 DNA: TGTGCCAGCAGATTTAGACAGGGGATAAACGAGCAGTACTTC. Filled out from reference TRBV28 and TRBJ2-7, the complete variable domain reads DVKVTQSSRYLVKRTGEKVFLECVQDMDHENMFWYRQDPGLGLRLIYFSYDVKMKEKGDIPEGYSVSREKKERFSLILESASTNQTSMYLCASRFRQGINEQYFGPGTRLTVT.

The J gene is TRBJ1-4, the V gene TRBV5-1, with D perhaps TRBD1 (6 bases). Per the germline V gene, CDR1 is SGHRS and CDR2 is YFSETQ. V was shortened by 0 bases and J by 5 bases, with 11 bases between the two germline ends. CDR3 size: 15 residues. CDR3 loop: CASSLEGTRNEKLFF. Written as DNA, the CDR3 is TGCGCCAGCAGCTTGGAGGGGACAAGGAATGAAAAACTGTTTTTT.

The chain is built from TRBV5-4 and TRBJ2-5; 12 nucleotides match TRBD1. This CDR3 is built from 16 residues. Looked up from germline, CDR1 is SGHNT and CDR2 is YYREEE (reference sequence). The J segment lost 5 bases and the V segment lost 4 bases, leaving 9 bases of the junction unmatched. CDR3 sequence: CASSVTGTGGGETQYF. CDR3 in DNA: TGTGCCAGCAGCGTAACCGGGACAGGGGGCGGGGAGACCCAGTACTTC.

The chain employs TRBV2 and TRBJ1-1; the D is unclear. Trimming removed 4 bases from V and 10 bases from J, with 10 bases in between. Per the germline V gene, CDR1 is SNHLY and CDR2 is FYNNEI. The CDR3 loop spans 11 amino acids. The DNA for the CDR3 is TGTGCCAGCAGTGCACGAGGAGCAGCTTTCTTT. Amino acid sequence: CASSARGAAFF.

J is TRBJ2-7 and V is TRBV27; possible D gene TRBD1, 6 bases. This CDR3 has 14 amino acids. CDR1 is MNHEY, CDR2 SMNVEV, per germline (reference sequence). Trimming left V 6 bases short and J 1 base short, with 13 bases between. For the CDR3, the DNA is TGTGCCAGCAGCAGGGACACGGGATCCTACGAGCAGTACTTC. This gives the protein CASSRDTGSYEQYF.

The rearrangement uses TRBV28 and TRBJ2-7; 9 bases agree with TRBD1. The CDR3 length is 11 residues. The V and J ends lost 6 bases and 12 bases, in that order; junction bases with no gene match: 6. The V gene's germline CDR1 is MDHEN and CDR2 SYDVKM. The CDR3 is CASSRAGQGYF. The CDR3 nucleotides are TGTGCCAGCAGCAGAGCGGGACAGGGGTACTTC. The variable domain in full, completed from reference TRBV28 and TRBJ2-7, reads DVKVTQSSRYLVKRTGEKVFLECVQDMDHENMFWYRQDPGLGLRLIYFSYDVKMKEKGDIPEGYSVSREKKERFSLILESASTNQTSMYLCASSRAGQGYFGPGTRLTVT.

The chain employs TRBV11-3 and TRBJ2-5; D remains unclear. Deletions cut 5 bases from V and 3 bases from J, with 13 bases between. Per the germline V gene, CDR1 is SGHNT and CDR2 is YENEEA. The CDR3 runs to 14 residues. Written as DNA, the CDR3 is TGTGCCAGCAGCATGGTCGAAACGGAAGAGACCCAGTACTTC. As protein: CASSMVETEETQYF.